The rows below give T cell receptor beta chains drawn from one sample of a study of PD-1 blockade in classical Hodgkin lymphoma. Generated by immunoSEQ multiplex PCR, the TCRdb table keeps only in-frame clones and is missing some. The sample carries about 41,000 clones, nearly 70% recorded once. Material: peripheral blood mononuclear cells (PBMCs), obtained before the fourth cycle of nivolumab. These receptor sequences come from a human donor with classical Hodgkin lymphoma. The CDR3 runs from the conserved cysteine through the conserved F or W. The D gene is left open where the match is weak. Size tells how often a clone was seen (once, few, many) or the class of an expanded clone, and some rows leave it out.

len,j_gene,d_gene,v_gene,abundance,CDR3aa,CDR3nt
18,TRBJ2-1,TRBD2,TRBV7-2,once,CASSTRGVAGGPGNEQFF,TGTGCCAGCAGCACTAGAGGGGTGGCGGGGGGGCCTGGCAATGAGCAGTTCTTC
14,TRBJ1-2,NA,TRBV13,NA,CASSLGTGRYGYTF,TGTGCCAGCAGCTTAGGCACAGGGAGATATGGCTACACCTTC
13,TRBJ1-2,NA,TRBV6-5,NA,CASRLGVMYGYTF,TGTGCCAGCCGCCTGGGGGTGATGTATGGCTACACCTTC
15,TRBJ1-1,TRBD1,TRBV7-9,NA,CASSLVGQGGTEAFF,TGTGCCAGCAGCTTAGTAGGTCAGGGGGGCACTGAAGCTTTCTTT
15,TRBJ1-5,TRBD1,TRBV19,NA,CASTGVQGASQPQHF,TGTGCCAGTACTGGGGTACAGGGGGCATCTCAGCCCCAGCATTTT
13,TRBJ1-1,NA,TRBV25-1,few,CASRGGANTEAFF,TGTGCCAGCCGGGGGGGCGCCAACACTGAAGCTTTCTTT
14,TRBJ2-4,NA,TRBV5-4,NA,CASSFQGGENIQYF,TGTGCCAGCAGCTTTCAGGGCGGCGAAAACATTCAGTACTTC
14,TRBJ2-7,NA,TRBV6-1,NA,CASSDGTFGHEQYF,TGTGCTAGCAGTGACGGGACGTTCGGCCACGAGCAGTACTTC
14,TRBJ2-7,NA,TRBV5-4,NA,CASSLGAGDYEQYF,TGTGCCAGCAGCTTGGGGGCAGGGGACTACGAGCAGTACTTC
17,TRBJ1-2,NA,TRBV4-3,few,CASSQVRSGTGGSGYTF,TGCGCCAGCAGCCAAGTCCGTTCGGGTACCGGGGGCTCCGGCTACACCTTC
20,TRBJ2-7,NA,TRBV7-8,few,CASSLDVRDSHVRLRDEQYF,TGTGCCAGCAGCCTGGACGTCCGGGACTCCCATGTTAGGTTGCGGGACGAGCAGTACTTC
14,TRBJ2-1,NA,TRBV30,once,CAWSFGTSYNEQFF,TGTGCCTGGAGTTTCGGGACATCATACAATGAGCAGTTCTTC
15,TRBJ1-2,NA,TRBV2,NA,CASSDRLGLYNGYTF,TGTGCCAGCAGTGATAGACTGGGGCTCTACAATGGCTACACCTTC
15,TRBJ1-5,TRBD1,TRBV19,NA,CASGVEGASNQPQHF,TGTGCCAGTGGGGTTGAGGGGGCGAGCAATCAGCCCCAGCATTTT
15,TRBJ1-2,TRBD1,TRBV9,NA,CASSVGTGGAYGYTF,TGTGCCAGCAGCGTAGGGACAGGGGGCGCGTATGGCTACACCTTC
14,TRBJ1-1,NA,TRBV7-9,NA,CASSLDRWGTEAFF,TGTGCCAGCAGCTTAGACAGATGGGGCACTGAAGCTTTCTTT
15,TRBJ1-5,NA,TRBV27,NA,CASSLSQGSGQPQHF,TGTGCCAGCAGTTTATCCCAGGGTTCAGGTCAGCCCCAGCATTTT
14,TRBJ1-1,NA,TRBV10-3,NA,CAISIQGMNTEAFF,TGTGCCATCAGTATACAGGGTATGAACACTGAAGCTTTCTTT
15,TRBJ2-1,NA,TRBV5-6,few,CASSLAMLSYNEQFF,TGTGCCAGCAGCTTGGCCATGCTATCCTACAATGAGCAGTTCTTC
17,TRBJ2-7,NA,TRBV14,NA,CASSQVHDSQNSYEQYF,TGTGCCAGCAGCCAGGTCCACGACAGCCAAAACTCCTACGAGCAGTACTTC
12,TRBJ1-1,NA,TRBV29-1,few,CSVGISGMKAFF,TGCAGCGTTGGGATCTCAGGGATGAAAGCTTTCTTT
17,TRBJ2-7,NA,TRBV4-1,NA,CASSQDMVLTRFYEQYF,TGCGCCAGCAGCCAAGATATGGTCTTAACACGCTTCTACGAGCAGTACTTC
13,TRBJ2-5,NA,TRBV28,NA,CASSLVRGGTQYF,TGTGCCAGCAGTTTAGTCAGGGGAGGGACCCAGTACTTC
13,TRBJ2-3,NA,TRBV30,NA,CAWSDTGSDTQYF,TGTGCCTGGAGTGATACAGGGTCAGATACGCAGTATTTT
15,TRBJ1-1,NA,TRBV7-8,NA,CASSYRTPSNTEAFF,TGTGCCAGCAGCTACCGGACACCCTCGAACACTGAAGCTTTCTTT
11,TRBJ1-1,NA,TRBV30,few,CAQRFGTEAFF,TGTGCCCAACGATTTGGGACTGAAGCTTTCTTT
16,TRBJ2-1,TRBD2,TRBV6-6,NA,CASSWTSGGAPEEQFF,TGTGCCAGCAGTTGGACTAGCGGGGGGGCCCCGGAAGAGCAGTTCTTC
15,TRBJ2-3,NA,TRBV5-6,NA,CASSFRRGAADTQYF,TGTGCCAGCAGCTTTCGAAGGGGGGCGGCAGATACGCAGTATTTT
11,TRBJ2-7,NA,TRBV2,NA,CASRRGYEQYF,TGTGCCAGCAGGCGAGGGTACGAGCAGTACTTC
15,TRBJ1-6,NA,TRBV6-5,NA,CASSYLTVEGSPLHF,TGTGCCAGCAGTTACCTGACAGTTGAAGGTTCACCCCTCCACTTT
15,TRBJ2-7,NA,TRBV7-6,many,CASSPSQGTYYEQYF,TGTGCCAGCAGCCCCTCGCAGGGGACCTACTACGAGCAGTACTTC
15,TRBJ2-1,NA,TRBV27,few,CASSLNFWGYNEQFF,TGTGCCAGCAGTTTAAACTTTTGGGGTTACAATGAGCAGTTCTTC
17,TRBJ1-2,TRBD1,TRBV7-8,NA,CASSLAGRGRGDYGYTF,TGTGCCAGCAGCTTAGCGGGCAGGGGGCGCGGTGACTATGGCTACACCTTC
16,TRBJ2-5,TRBD2,TRBV7-2,NA,CASSLELAGDKGIRYF,TGTGCCAGCAGCTTAGAGCTAGCGGGGGACAAGGGGATACGATACTTC
15,TRBJ1-2,NA,TRBV25-1,NA,CASSGGNDEAYGYTF,TGTGCCAGCAGTGGCGGGAACGACGAGGCTTATGGCTACACCTTC
14,TRBJ1-6,NA,TRBV30,many,CAWGPGPGLPPLHF,TGTGCCTGGGGACCCGGACCGGGCCTTCCACCCCTCCACTTT
17,TRBJ1-1,NA,TRBV28,NA,CASSSPLRGRMNTEAFF,TGTGCCAGCAGTTCTCCCCTTCGGGGGCGGATGAACACTGAAGCTTTCTTT
14,TRBJ2-1,NA,TRBV7-9,few,CASPDGVSYNEQFF,TGTGCCAGCCCTGACGGGGTAAGCTACAATGAGCAGTTCTTC
19,TRBJ2-3,TRBD2,TRBV4-3,NA,CASSQGGPSVAGATDTQYF,TGCGCCAGCAGCCAAGGGGGTCCTTCCGTAGCGGGGGCCACAGATACGCAGTATTTT
16,TRBJ2-1,NA,TRBV7-2,NA,CASSPRGGGRSGEQFF,TGTGCCAGCAGCCCTCGGGGAGGGGGCCGTTCGGGTGAGCAGTTCTTC
14,TRBJ2-7,TRBD2,TRBV5-1,medium-sized,CASSEVAGAYEQYF,TGCGCCAGCAGCGAAGTAGCGGGCGCCTACGAGCAGTACTTC
14,TRBJ2-3,NA,TRBV30,NA,CAWTGRGGTDTQYF,TGTGCCTGGACAGGGAGGGGGGGCACAGATACGCAGTATTTT
16,TRBJ2-7,TRBD2,TRBV2,NA,CASSELLSGGTYEQYF,TGTGCCAGCAGTGAGCTCCTAAGCGGGGGGACCTACGAGCAGTACTTC
16,TRBJ2-2,TRBD1,TRBV7-9,NA,CASSAGTGANTGELFF,TGTGCCAGCAGCGCCGGGACAGGGGCGAACACCGGGGAGCTGTTTTTT
14,TRBJ2-7,TRBD2,TRBV19,NA,CASSIIGGSYEQYF,TGTGCCAGTAGTATTATCGGGGGGTCCTACGAGCAGTACTTC
16,TRBJ2-7,NA,TRBV14,NA,CASSQYTGAPAYEQYF,TGTGCCAGCAGCCAATATACGGGGGCTCCTGCCTACGAGCAGTACTTC
14,TRBJ2-7,NA,TRBV6-1,NA,CASSEAGPRYEQYF,TGTGCCAGCAGTGAAGCTGGGCCGCGCTACGAGCAGTACTTC
17,TRBJ2-1,NA,TRBV4-2,once,CASSQDDGGLPDNEQFF,TGTGCCAGCAGCCAAGATGACGGGGGCCTACCTGACAATGAGCAGTTCTTC
15,TRBJ2-3,NA,TRBV10-1,NA,CASQKDSSLTDTQYF,TGCGCCAGCCAGAAAGACAGCTCCCTCACAGATACGCAGTATTTT
20,TRBJ1-1,TRBD1,TRBV12-5,NA,CASGQLFLGTQGGLDTEAFF,TGTGCTAGTGGTCAGCTTTTCTTGGGGACACAGGGGGGGTTAGACACTGAAGCTTTCTTT
18,TRBJ2-5,TRBD2,TRBV9,NA,CASSVATGTSGEGETQYF,TGTGCCAGCAGCGTAGCTACCGGGACTAGCGGGGAAGGGGAGACCCAGTACTTC
13,TRBJ2-7,NA,TRBV4-1,NA,CASSQGPLGEQYF,TGCGCCAGCAGCCAAGGGCCCCTTGGGGAGCAGTACTTC
13,TRBJ1-2,NA,TRBV19,NA,CASTRTFNYGYTF,TGTGCCAGTACCCGGACATTCAACTATGGCTACACCTTC